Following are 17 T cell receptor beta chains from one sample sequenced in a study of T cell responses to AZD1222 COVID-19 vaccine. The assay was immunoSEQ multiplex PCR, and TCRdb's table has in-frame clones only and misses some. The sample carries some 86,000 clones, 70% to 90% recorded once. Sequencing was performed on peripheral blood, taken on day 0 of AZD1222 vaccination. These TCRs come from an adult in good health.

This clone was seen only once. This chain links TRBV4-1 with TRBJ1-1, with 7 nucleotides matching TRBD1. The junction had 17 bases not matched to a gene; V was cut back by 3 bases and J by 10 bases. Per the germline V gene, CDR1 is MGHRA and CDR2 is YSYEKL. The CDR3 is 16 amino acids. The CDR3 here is CASSQDHSDRRRGAFF. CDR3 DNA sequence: TGCGCCAGCAGCCAGGATCATTCGGACAGGCGAAGAGGAGCTTTCTTT.

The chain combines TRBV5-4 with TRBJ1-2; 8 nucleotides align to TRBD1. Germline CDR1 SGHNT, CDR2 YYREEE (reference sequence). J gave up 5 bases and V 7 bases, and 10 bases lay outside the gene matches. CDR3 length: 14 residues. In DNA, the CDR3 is TGTGCCAGCGGAAAAGGACAGGGAGAGTATGGCTACACCTTC. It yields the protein CASGKGQGEYGYTF.

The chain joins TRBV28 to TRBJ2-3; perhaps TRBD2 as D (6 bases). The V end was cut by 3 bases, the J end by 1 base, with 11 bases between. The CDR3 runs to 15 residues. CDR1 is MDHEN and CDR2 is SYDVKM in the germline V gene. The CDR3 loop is CASSFGGEGTDTQYF. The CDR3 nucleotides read TGTGCCAGCAGTTTTGGCGGGGAAGGCACAGATACGCAGTATTTT.

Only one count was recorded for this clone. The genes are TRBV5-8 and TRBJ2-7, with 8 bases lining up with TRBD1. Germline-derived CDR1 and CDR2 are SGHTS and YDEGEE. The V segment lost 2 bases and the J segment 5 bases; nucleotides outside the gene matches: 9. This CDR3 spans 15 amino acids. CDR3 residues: CASSFRQGAFHEQYF. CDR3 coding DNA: TGTGCCAGCAGCTTTAGGCAGGGGGCATTCCACGAGCAGTACTTC.

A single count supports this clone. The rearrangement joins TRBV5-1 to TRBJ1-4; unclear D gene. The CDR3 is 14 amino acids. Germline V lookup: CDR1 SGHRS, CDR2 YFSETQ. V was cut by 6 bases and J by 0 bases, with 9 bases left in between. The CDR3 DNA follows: TGCGCCAGCAAACCCATAGCAACTAATGAAAAACTGTTTTTT. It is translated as CASKPIATNEKLFF.

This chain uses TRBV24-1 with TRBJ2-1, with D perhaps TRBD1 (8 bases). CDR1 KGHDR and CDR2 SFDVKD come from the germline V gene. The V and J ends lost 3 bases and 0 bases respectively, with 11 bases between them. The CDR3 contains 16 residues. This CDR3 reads CATSDTGGGSYNEQFF. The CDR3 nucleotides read TGTGCCACCAGTGATACAGGGGGGGGCTCCTACAATGAGCAGTTCTTC.

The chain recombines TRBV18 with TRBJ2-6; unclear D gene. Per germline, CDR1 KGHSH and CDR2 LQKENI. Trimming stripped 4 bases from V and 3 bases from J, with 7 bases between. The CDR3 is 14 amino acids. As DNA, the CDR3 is TGTGCCAGCTCACTGGCTCGTGGGGCCAACGTCCTGACTTTC. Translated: CASSLARGANVLTF.

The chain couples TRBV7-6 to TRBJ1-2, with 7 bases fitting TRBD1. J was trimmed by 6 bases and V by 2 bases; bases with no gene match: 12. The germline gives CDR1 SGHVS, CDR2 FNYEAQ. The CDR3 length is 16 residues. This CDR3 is CASSLRSQGDSDGYTF. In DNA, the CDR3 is TGTGCCAGCAGCTTACGTTCCCAGGGGGACTCGGATGGCTACACCTTC.

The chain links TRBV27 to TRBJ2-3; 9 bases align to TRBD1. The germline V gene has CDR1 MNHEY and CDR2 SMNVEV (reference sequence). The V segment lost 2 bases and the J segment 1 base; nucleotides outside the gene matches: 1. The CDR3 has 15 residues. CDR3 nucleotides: TGTGCCAGCAGTTTACGGGACAGGGGCACAGATACGCAGTATTTT. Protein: CASSLRDRGTDTQYF.

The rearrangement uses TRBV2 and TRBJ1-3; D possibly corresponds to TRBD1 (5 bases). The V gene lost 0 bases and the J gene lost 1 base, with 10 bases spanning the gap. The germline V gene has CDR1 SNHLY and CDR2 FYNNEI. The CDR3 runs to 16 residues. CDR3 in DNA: TGTGCCAGCAGTGAAGCCCGTGGGGGGTCTGGAAACACCATATATTTT. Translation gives CASSEARGGSGNTIYF.

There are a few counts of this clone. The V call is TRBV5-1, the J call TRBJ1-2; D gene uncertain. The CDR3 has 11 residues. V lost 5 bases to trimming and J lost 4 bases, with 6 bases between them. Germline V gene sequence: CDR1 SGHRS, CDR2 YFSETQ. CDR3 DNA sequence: TGCGCCAGCAGTTCCGGCTATGGCTACACCTTC. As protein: CASSSGYGYTF.

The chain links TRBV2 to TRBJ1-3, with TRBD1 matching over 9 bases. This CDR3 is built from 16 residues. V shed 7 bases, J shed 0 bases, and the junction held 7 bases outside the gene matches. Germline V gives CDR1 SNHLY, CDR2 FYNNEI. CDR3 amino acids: CASTWDRASSGNTIYF. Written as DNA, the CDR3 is TGTGCCAGCACCTGGGACAGGGCGAGCTCTGGAAACACCATATATTTT.

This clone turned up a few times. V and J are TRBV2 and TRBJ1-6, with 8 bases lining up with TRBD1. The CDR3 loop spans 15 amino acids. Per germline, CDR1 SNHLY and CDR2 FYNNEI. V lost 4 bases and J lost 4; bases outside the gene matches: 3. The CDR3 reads CASSGQGQYNSPLHF. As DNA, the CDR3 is TGTGCCAGCAGTGGACAGGGGCAATATAATTCACCCCTCCACTTT.

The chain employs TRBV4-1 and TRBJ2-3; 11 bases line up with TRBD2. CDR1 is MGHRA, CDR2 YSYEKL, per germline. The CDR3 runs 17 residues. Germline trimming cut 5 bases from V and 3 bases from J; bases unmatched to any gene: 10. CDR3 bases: TGCGCCAGCAGCGTGGGTAGCGGGGGGGCCAGAACAGATACGCAGTATTTT. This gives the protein CASSVGSGGARTDTQYF.

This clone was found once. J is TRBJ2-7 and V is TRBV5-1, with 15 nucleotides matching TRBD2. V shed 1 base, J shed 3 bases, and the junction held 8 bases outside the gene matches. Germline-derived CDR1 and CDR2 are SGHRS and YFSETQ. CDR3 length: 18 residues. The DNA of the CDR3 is TGCGCCAGCAGCTTGACACCGCCGGGACTAGCGGGGGGCTACGAGCAGTACTTC. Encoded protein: CASSLTPPGLAGGYEQYF.

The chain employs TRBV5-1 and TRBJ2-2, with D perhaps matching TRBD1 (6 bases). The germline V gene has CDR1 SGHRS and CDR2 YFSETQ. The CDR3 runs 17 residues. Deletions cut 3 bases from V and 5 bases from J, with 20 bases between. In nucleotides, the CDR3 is TGCGCCAGCAGCTCACAGGGATACTATCCAACTACCGGGGAGCTGTTTTTT. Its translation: CASSSQGYYPTTGELFF.

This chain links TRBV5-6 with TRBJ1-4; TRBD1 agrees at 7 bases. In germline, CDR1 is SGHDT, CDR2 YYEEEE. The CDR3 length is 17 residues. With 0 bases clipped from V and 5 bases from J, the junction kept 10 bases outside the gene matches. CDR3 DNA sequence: TGTGCCAGCAGCTTGGGTGCGGGACAGCGACTCAATGAAAAACTGTTTTTT. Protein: CASSLGAGQRLNEKLFF.